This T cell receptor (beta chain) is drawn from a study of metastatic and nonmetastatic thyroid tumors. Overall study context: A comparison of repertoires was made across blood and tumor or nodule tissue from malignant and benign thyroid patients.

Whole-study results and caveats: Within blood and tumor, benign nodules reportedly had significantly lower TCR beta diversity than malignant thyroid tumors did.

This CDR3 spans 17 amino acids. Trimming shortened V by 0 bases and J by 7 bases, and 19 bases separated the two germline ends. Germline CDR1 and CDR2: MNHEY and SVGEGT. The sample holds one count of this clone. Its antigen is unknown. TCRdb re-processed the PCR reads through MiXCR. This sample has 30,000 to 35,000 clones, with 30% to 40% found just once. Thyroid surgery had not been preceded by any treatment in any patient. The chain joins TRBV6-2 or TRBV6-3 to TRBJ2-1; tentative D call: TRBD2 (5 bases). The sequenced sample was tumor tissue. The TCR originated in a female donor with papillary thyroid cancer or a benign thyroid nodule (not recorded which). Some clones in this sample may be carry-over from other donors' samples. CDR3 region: CASSYSIGSAAKNEQFF. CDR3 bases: TGTGCCAGCAGTTACTCGATAGGGTCAGCGGCCAAAAATGAGCAGTTCTTC.